The sequence of this T cell receptor beta chain was determined in a study of vaccination effects on CD4 cells after COVID-19. About the study: Samples were taken post-vaccine, and their median timing was 72 days after the second dose. IL-2 at around 9.8 IU/ml and peptides at around 10 ug/ml were added to cultured PBMC, around 2 million per well.

Repertoires were generated with immunoSEQ multiplex PCR, while TCRdb's copy carries only in-frame clones and drops some. The data show more than 60,000 clones, with 74% seen just once and 2% to 2.5% held by the top ten. Per germline, CDR1 LNHNV and CDR2 YYDKDF (reference sequence). Trimming took off 0 bases at V and 10 bases at J, with 10 bases between the two ends. The CDR3 loop spans 13 amino acids. Study-wide results and limits: Clones from infection and from vaccination both contracted markedly late after vaccination.

Scientists isolated CD4+ T cells after a roughly 10-day culture period ended. Participants got two doses of BNT162b2 or mRNA-1273 vaccine. IL-2 medium took the place of half the medium on both days 3 and 7. A note on this clone: Its antigen remains unidentified.

V gene TRBV15 combines with J gene TRBJ2-1, with D perhaps TRBD1 or TRBD2 (5 bases each). The clonotype comes from a human donor who received a COVID-19 vaccine. The starting material was CD4+ T cells from PBMCs cultured without peptide, obtained after COVID-19 vaccination. Here the CDR3 reads CATSRDWGTEQFF. The CDR3 DNA sequence: TGTGCCACCAGCAGAGATTGGGGGACGGAGCAGTTCTTC.